The next 26 T cell receptor beta chains were all read from a single sample in a study of cytomegalovirus exposure and HLA in healthy donors. Primers for the PCR totalled 60 Vbeta and 13 Jbeta. The data were produced by immunoSEQ multiplex PCR, yet TCRdb's version contains in-frame clones alone and is incomplete. The table shows about 140,000 clones, with 76% occurring only once. The specimen sequenced was PBMCs. All receptors derive from a man aged 18 to 29 in good health and CMV-seronegative.

CDR3 nucleotides: TGTGCCAGCGGGGCCGACTCCTACGAGCAGTACTTC. This gives the protein CASGADSYEQYF. The genes are TRBV14 and TRBJ2-7, with D perhaps matching TRBD1 (5 bases). The germline gives CDR1 SGHDN, CDR2 FVKESK. Trimming pared 8 bases from V and 0 bases from J, leaving 8 bases between. This CDR3 has 12 residues.

The chain carries TRBV9 and TRBJ2-5; 7 nucleotides match TRBD1. Germline values: CDR1 SGDLS, CDR2 YYNGEE. The CDR3 runs to 15 residues. V shed 0 bases, J shed 5 bases, and the junction held 7 bases outside the gene matches. CDR3 sequence: CASSVEGALGETQYF. The CDR3 DNA is TGTGCCAGCAGCGTAGAGGGGGCCCTGGGGGAGACCCAGTACTTC.

The chain employs TRBV18 and TRBJ2-5, with 9 nucleotides matching TRBD2. The CDR3 totals 17 residues. Germline V CDR1 and CDR2: KGHSH, LQKENI. The V gene end was trimmed by 4 bases and the J gene end by 2 bases; junction bases not matched to a gene: 11. CDR3 sequence (DNA): TGTGCCAGCTCACTGATTTCGGGACTAGCCCTACAAGAGACCCAGTACTTC. Translating gives CASSLISGLALQETQYF. Based on the CDR3 plus reference TRBV18 and TRBJ2-5, the full variable domain is NAGVMQNPRHLVRRRGQEARLRCSPMKGHSHVYWYRQLPEEGLKFMVYLQKENIIDESGMPKERFSAEFPKEGPSILRIQQVVRGDSAAYFCASSLISGLALQETQYFGPGTRLLVL.

This clone showed up just a few times. This rearrangement joins TRBV30 to TRBJ1-4; 9 nucleotides match TRBD1. V was pared by 7 bases and J by 7 bases, with 13 bases of the junction left unmatched. The germline V gene has CDR1 GTSNPN and CDR2 SVGIG (reference sequence). The CDR3 is 15 residues long. The CDR3 nucleotides are TGTGCCTCCAAGTCGGGGACAGGGCTTGGTGAAAAACTGTTTTTT. It encodes CASKSGTGLGEKLFF.

The genes are TRBV6-5 and TRBJ2-7, with a tentative D call TRBD1 (6 bases). This CDR3 has 15 residues. Trimming took off 2 bases at V and 1 base at J, with 12 bases between the two ends. Germline CDR1 reads MNHEY; CDR2 reads SVGAGI. The CDR3 DNA sequence: TGTGCCAGCAGTTACAGTCAGGGGTCTTCCTACGAGCAGTACTTC. Its protein product is CASSYSQGSSYEQYF.

The rearrangement uses TRBV5-1 and TRBJ2-7; D is uncertain. The CDR3 covers 14 residues. Germline V gives CDR1 SGHRS, CDR2 YFSETQ. With 4 bases removed from V and 0 bases from J, the gap between germline ends came to 11 bases. This chain's CDR3 is CASSLSLSSYEQYF. Here the CDR3 DNA reads TGCGCCAGCAGCCTAAGTTTAAGCTCCTACGAGCAGTACTTC.

This clone was counted a few times. The chain uses TRBV29-1 and TRBJ2-3; 11 bases are shared with TRBD2. After removal of 4 bases from V and 10 bases from J, the junction contained 19 bases not matched to a gene. Germline V gene lookup returns CDR1 SQVTM and CDR2 ANQGSEA. The CDR3 totals 17 residues. CDR3 residues: CSVGDVAASGGSAAQYF. The CDR3 DNA follows: TGCAGCGTTGGGGACGTGGCGGCTAGCGGGGGGTCTGCTGCGCAGTATTTT.

The V gene is TRBV5-4, the J gene TRBJ2-2, with a tentative D call TRBD1 (5 bases). The CDR3 spans 15 residues. CDR1 is SGHNT and CDR2 is YYREEE in the germline V gene (reference sequence). Trimming took 1 base from V and 4 from J, leaving 11 bases between them. The CDR3 nucleotides are TGTGCCAGCAGCTTGCAGGGTTGGGGCACCGGGGAGCTGTTTTTT. Protein: CASSLQGWGTGELFF.

The chain employs TRBV5-6 and TRBJ2-2, with 8 bases aligning to TRBD2. This CDR3 is 17 amino acids long. CDR1 SGHDT and CDR2 YYEEEE come from the germline V gene. V trimming: 0 bases; J trimming: 1 base; junction bases outside the gene matches: 5. CDR3 residues: CASSLELTSGNTGELFF. In nucleotides, the CDR3 is TGTGCCAGCAGCTTGGAGTTAACTAGCGGGAACACCGGGGAGCTGTTTTTT.

The V call is TRBV29-1, the J call TRBJ1-1; no reliable D call. The CDR3 has 11 amino acids. V was cut by 7 bases and J by 3 bases, with 9 bases left in between. Germline values: CDR1 SQVTM, CDR2 ANQGSEA. CDR3 protein: CSAGEDTEAFF. CDR3 sequence (DNA): TGCAGCGCGGGTGAGGACACTGAAGCTTTCTTT.

The rearrangement joins TRBV29-1 to TRBJ2-2, with 7 bases matching TRBD1. Germline CDR1 reads SQVTM; CDR2 reads ANQGSEA. CDR3 length: 17 amino acids. After removal of 5 bases from V and 6 bases from J, the junction contained 18 bases not matched to a gene. CDR3 bases: TGCAGCGTTTCGAAGGGGCAGGGGGTGACCCGGTCCGGGGAGCTGTTTTTT. This codes for CSVSKGQGVTRSGELFF.

The chain couples TRBV2 to TRBJ2-7, with 8 bases lining up with TRBD1. After removal of 7 bases from V and 0 bases from J, the junction contained 14 bases not matched to a gene. The CDR3 sequence is 17 residues long. Germline assignment: CDR1 SNHLY and CDR2 FYNNEI. CDR3 protein: CASTHRGQGGPSYEQYF. CDR3 nucleotide sequence: TGTGCCAGCACCCACAGAGGACAGGGCGGTCCCTCCTACGAGCAGTACTTC.

The rearrangement links TRBV29-1 to TRBJ2-2, with a tentative D call TRBD1 (6 bases). The germline gives CDR1 SQVTM, CDR2 ANQGSEA. The CDR3 runs 16 residues. V lost 1 base and J 6 bases, leaving 18 bases between the germline ends. CDR3 coding DNA: TGCAGCGTTGAAGGCCCGACAGGAAGACTCGCCGGGGAGCTGTTTTTT. The encoded protein is CSVEGPTGRLAGELFF.

The gene calls are TRBV4-1 and TRBJ1-4, with 7 bases fitting TRBD1. CDR1 is MGHRA, CDR2 YSYEKL, per germline. Losses at the gene ends were 3 bases for V and 4 bases for J; bases not matched to a gene: 5. The CDR3 is made up of 15 amino acids. The DNA of the CDR3 is TGCGCCAGCAGCCAGAAACAGGGGCGTAATGAAAAACTGTTTTTT. This sequence encodes CASSQKQGRNEKLFF.

This clone was recorded a few times. The V gene is TRBV6-1, the J gene TRBJ1-2; 10 bases map to TRBD1. Germline lookup yields CDR1 MNHNS and CDR2 SASEGT. V shed 1 base, J shed 8 bases, and the junction held 7 bases outside the gene matches. The CDR3 has 15 amino acids. DNA for the CDR3: TGTGCCAGCAGTGAAGGGGGGACAGGGGCTGGGGGCTACACCTTC. This sequence encodes CASSEGGTGAGGYTF.

V and J are TRBV9 and TRBJ1-1, with a possible D match to TRBD1 (6 bases). Trimming removed 0 bases from V and 4 bases from J, with 10 bases in between. In germline, CDR1 is SGDLS, CDR2 YYNGEE. This CDR3 is 14 amino acids long. This CDR3 reads CASSVEGVGTEAFF. Written as DNA, the CDR3 is TGTGCCAGCAGCGTAGAGGGGGTGGGCACTGAAGCTTTCTTT.

The chain couples TRBV30 to TRBJ2-5; 7 positions agree with TRBD1. The CDR3 contains 13 residues. The ends lost 5 bases at V and 1 base at J; junction bases unmatched: 4. The germline V gene has CDR1 GTSNPN and CDR2 SVGIG (reference sequence). The CDR3 protein is CAWDRAAQETQYF. The CDR3 DNA reads as TGTGCCTGGGACAGGGCCGCCCAAGAGACCCAGTACTTC.

This chain uses TRBV7-7 with TRBJ2-5; possibly TRBD2 for D (6 bases). Trimming pared 5 bases from V and 2 bases from J, leaving 15 bases between. The CDR3 spans 15 residues. The germline V gene has CDR1 SSHAT and CDR2 FNYEAQ (reference sequence). The CDR3 reads CASSVLSGGQETQYF. CDR3 in DNA: TGTGCCAGCAGCGTGTTGTCCGGGGGTCAAGAGACCCAGTACTTC.

The chain links TRBV19 to TRBJ1-1, with TRBD1 identical over 9 bases. The CDR3 is 14 amino acids. CDR1 is LNHDA and CDR2 is SQIVND in the germline V gene (reference sequence). Trimming removed 6 bases from V and 6 bases from J; junction bases left unmatched: 8. The CDR3 protein is CASRRTGEGPEAFF. The CDR3 coding sequence is TGTGCCAGTAGGCGGACAGGGGAAGGTCCTGAAGCTTTCTTT.

V is TRBV4-1 and J is TRBJ2-7; 11 bases match TRBD2. The germline CDR1 and CDR2 sequences are MGHRA and YSYEKL. CDR3 size: 19 residues. V lost 9 bases, J lost 3 bases, and 22 bases stayed unmatched. CDR3 loop: CASRIGGTGDTSGSYEQYF. In nucleotides, the CDR3 is TGCGCCAGTAGGATTGGTGGGACAGGAGACACTAGCGGGAGCTACGAGCAGTACTTC.

J is TRBJ2-5 and V is TRBV5-1; possible D gene TRBD1, 6 bases. Germline V lookup: CDR1 SGHRS, CDR2 YFSETQ. V lost 4 bases and J lost 3, with 10 bases in between. The CDR3 loop spans 13 amino acids. CDR3 in amino acids: CASSIAGEETQYF. CDR3 coding DNA: TGCGCCAGCAGCATCGCAGGGGAAGAGACCCAGTACTTC.

The chain employs TRBV13 and TRBJ1-1; a possible D gene is TRBD1 (6 bases). In germline, CDR1 is PRHDT, CDR2 FYEKMQ (reference sequence). Trimming pared 6 bases from V and 0 bases from J, leaving 14 bases between. The length of the CDR3 is 15 residues. The CDR3: CASRRGGALNTEAFF. CDR3 DNA sequence: TGTGCCAGCAGAAGGGGGGGCGCGCTGAACACTGAAGCTTTCTTT.

This chain links TRBV9 with TRBJ1-2, with D uncertain. The germline CDR1 and CDR2 sequences are SGDLS and YYNGEE. Trimming took off 3 bases at V and 0 bases at J, with 9 bases between the two ends. The CDR3 contains 14 residues. The DNA for the CDR3 is TGTGCCAGCAGCGGAAGACAACCTAACTATGGCTACACCTTC. Its protein is CASSGRQPNYGYTF.

This clone has only a few counts. J is TRBJ1-5 and V is TRBV6-1; D possibly corresponds to TRBD1 (6 bases). Germline loops: CDR1 MNHNS, CDR2 SASEGT. Trimming removed 7 bases from V and 5 bases from J, with 15 bases in between. CDR3 length equals 14 residues. The CDR3 nucleotides are TGTGCCAGCAAGGACCCAGGGGATCATCAGCCCCAGCATTTT. It yields the protein CASKDPGDHQPQHF.

The chain couples TRBV27 to TRBJ1-5; D not certain. The V gene lost 1 base and the J gene lost 7 bases, with 11 bases spanning the gap. The germline CDR1 and CDR2 sequences are MNHEY and SMNVEV (reference sequence). This CDR3 contains 14 residues. CDR3 DNA: TGTGCCAGCAGTTTATTAGGGAGGCGCCAGCCCCAGCATTTT. Protein: CASSLLGRRQPQHF.

The chain is built from TRBV10-1 and TRBJ2-7, with TRBD1 matching over 8 bases. This CDR3 is built from 15 residues. In germline, CDR1 is WNHNN, CDR2 SYGVQD (reference sequence). With V trimmed by 2 bases and J by 2 bases, 5 bases remained unmatched. The CDR3 region has the DNA TGCGCCAGCAGTGAGATACAGGGGGAACCCTACGAGCAGTACTTC. Translating it yields CASSEIQGEPYEQYF.